These T cell receptor beta chains were read from a single sample in a study of cytomegalovirus exposure and HLA in healthy donors. Using immunoSEQ multiplex PCR, the repertoire was profiled, and TCRdb retains in-frame clones only, with some absent. The sample records 240,000 or so clones, about 80% being singletons. Sequenced input: PBMCs. These receptors were collected from a woman aged 55-75 years in good health and CMV-seropositive. The CDR3 runs from the conserved cysteine through the conserved F or W. The order of the fields is D gene, J gene, V gene, clone size, CDR3 DNA, CDR3 protein. D genes are given only for firm matches. Rows give clone size only sometimes, using once, few, many, or a class for an expanded clone.

D: -; J: TRBJ1-1; V: TRBV5-4; size: -; DNA: TGTGCCAGCAGCTTGGGACGAGGCTGGGACACTGAAGCTTTCTTT; CDR3: CASSLGRGWDTEAFF
D: TRBD1; J: TRBJ1-5; V: TRBV2; size: -; DNA: TGTGCCAGTGTCAGGGGGGCCGATCAGCCCCAGCATTTT; CDR3: CASVRGADQPQHF
D: TRBD1; J: TRBJ2-6; V: TRBV7-9; size: -; DNA: TGTTCCAGCAGCTCTGACAGGGTTGGGGCCAACGTCCTGACTTTC; CDR3: CSSSSDRVGANVLTF
D: TRBD2; J: TRBJ2-1; V: TRBV18; size: -; DNA: TGTGCCAGCTCACCGGGACTAGCGGGACCGTACTCCTACAATGAGCAGTTCTTC; CDR3: CASSPGLAGPYSYNEQFF
D: -; J: TRBJ2-7; V: TRBV9; size: -; DNA: TGTGCCAGCAGCGTAGGTACAGGAAGCTCCTACGAGCAGTACTTC; CDR3: CASSVGTGSSYEQYF
D: TRBD2; J: TRBJ2-1; V: TRBV18; size: -; DNA: TGTGCCAGCTCACCGGGACTAGGCCCGCCTGAGCAGTTCTTC; CDR3: CASSPGLGPPEQFF
D: TRBD1; J: TRBJ1-2; V: TRBV5-5; size: -; DNA: TGTGCCAGCAGCTTAGCAGGGGGCCTTAACTATGGCTACACCTTC; CDR3: CASSLAGGLNYGYTF
D: -; J: TRBJ1-1; V: TRBV2; size: -; DNA: TGTGCCAGTACCAGGGGACGGGGTTTGGGAATGAACACTGAAGCTTTCTTT; CDR3: CASTRGRGLGMNTEAFF
D: TRBD1; J: TRBJ2-5; V: TRBV10-3; size: -; DNA: TGTGCCATCAGCTCCGGGACAGGGATAGAGACCCAGTACTTC; CDR3: CAISSGTGIETQYF
D: TRBD1; J: TRBJ1-2; V: TRBV29-1; size: -; DNA: TGCAGCGTTGAAATCTCGGGACAGGGGTTTATTGGCTACACCTTC; CDR3: CSVEISGQGFIGYTF
D: TRBD2; J: TRBJ2-7; V: TRBV6-1; size: -; DNA: TGTGCCAGCACCGGGACTAGTAGGTTC; CDR3: CASTGTSRF
D: TRBD2; J: TRBJ2-7; V: TRBV9; size: -; DNA: TGTGCCAGCAGCGTAGACAGCGGGAGCACCTACGAGCAGTACTTC; CDR3: CASSVDSGSTYEQYF
D: TRBD1; J: TRBJ2-1; V: TRBV11-2; size: few; DNA: TGTGCCAGCAGCTCGGACAGGGGAGGAAATGAGCAGTTCTTC; CDR3: CASSSDRGGNEQFF
D: -; J: TRBJ2-6; V: TRBV19; size: -; DNA: TGTGCCAGTAGTGCCCTGACAGGTGGATCTTTTGGCAACGTCCTGACTTTC; CDR3: CASSALTGGSFGNVLTF
D: -; J: TRBJ1-2; V: TRBV28; size: few; DNA: TGTGCCAGCGGCGGGGGGGCTAACTATGGCTACACCTTC; CDR3: CASGGGANYGYTF
D: -; J: TRBJ1-4; V: TRBV7-9; size: -; DNA: TGTGCCAGCAGCTTTTCCGGGGGGACTAATGAAAAACTGTTTTTT; CDR3: CASSFSGGTNEKLFF
D: -; J: TRBJ2-7; V: TRBV7-9; size: -; DNA: TGTGCCAGCAGCCCCAGGGCCGACTGGTACGAGCAGTACTTC; CDR3: CASSPRADWYEQYF
D: -; J: TRBJ2-3; V: TRBV4-2; size: -; DNA: TGTGCCAGCAGCCAAGCCGGGAACACAGATACGCAGTATTTT; CDR3: CASSQAGNTDTQYF
D: -; J: TRBJ1-2; V: TRBV4-1; size: -; DNA: TGCGCCAGCAGCCGCGAGCCTTACACCTTC; CDR3: CASSREPYTF
D: TRBD2; J: TRBJ2-1; V: TRBV7-2; size: -; DNA: TGTGCCAGCAGCCGCCTGAGCGGGAGCTCCTACAATGAGCAGTTCTTC; CDR3: CASSRLSGSSYNEQFF
D: TRBD1; J: TRBJ1-2; V: TRBV5-6; size: -; DNA: TGTGCCAGCAGCCCGGGACAGATCTATGGCTACACCTTC; CDR3: CASSPGQIYGYTF
D: TRBD2; J: TRBJ2-5; V: TRBV2; size: -; DNA: TGTGCCAGTCACCCCTTAGCGGGCACTCAAGAGACCCAGTACTTC; CDR3: CASHPLAGTQETQYF
D: -; J: TRBJ1-3; V: TRBV7-9; size: few; DNA: TGTGCCAGCCCCCCGCCTACTGGAAACACCATATATTTT; CDR3: CASPPPTGNTIYF
D: TRBD1; J: TRBJ1-1; V: TRBV2; size: -; DNA: TGTGCCAGCAGGGGCAGGGGGTGGGCTGAAGCTTTCTTT; CDR3: CASRGRGWAEAFF
D: -; J: TRBJ1-2; V: TRBV4-2; size: -; DNA: TGTGCCAGCAGCCAATCGAGGTCGTATGGCTACACCTTC; CDR3: CASSQSRSYGYTF
D: TRBD1; J: TRBJ1-2; V: TRBV6-5; size: -; DNA: TGTGCCAGCAGTTACGGACAGGGCGGCTACACCTTC; CDR3: CASSYGQGGYTF
D: TRBD1; J: TRBJ1-2; V: TRBV6-5; size: -; DNA: TGTGCCAGCAGTTACTCGACAGGGGTCTGGGGCTACACCTTC; CDR3: CASSYSTGVWGYTF
D: TRBD1; J: TRBJ2-1; V: TRBV5-1; size: -; DNA: TGCGCCAGCAGCATCACCGGGACAGGGTTCTACAATGAGCAGTTCTTC; CDR3: CASSITGTGFYNEQFF
D: TRBD2; J: TRBJ2-7; V: TRBV7-9; size: few; DNA: TGTGCCAGCAGCTTAGCCGCCGGGACTAGAGGGAGCGAGCAGTACTTC; CDR3: CASSLAAGTRGSEQYF
D: TRBD2; J: TRBJ2-1; V: TRBV18; size: -; DNA: TGTGCCAGCTCATCCTGGACTAGCTCCTACAATGAGCAGTTCTTC; CDR3: CASSSWTSSYNEQFF
D: -; J: TRBJ2-2; V: TRBV19; size: -; DNA: TGTGCCAGTAGTATCTGGGGGGGACACACCACCGGGGAGCTGTTTTTT; CDR3: CASSIWGGHTTGELFF
D: TRBD1; J: TRBJ2-2; V: TRBV19; size: -; DNA: TGTGCCAGTAGTTTAAGGACAGGGAACACCGGGGAGCTGTTTTTT; CDR3: CASSLRTGNTGELFF
D: -; J: TRBJ1-1; V: TRBV19; size: -; DNA: TGTGCCAGTAGTATGGCAGCGCCGACTGAAGCTTTCTTT; CDR3: CASSMAAPTEAFF
D: TRBD1; J: TRBJ1-5; V: TRBV6-5; size: -; DNA: TGTGCCAGCAGAGGGACAGGGGATGGGAATCAGCCCCAGCATTTT; CDR3: CASRGTGDGNQPQHF
D: -; J: TRBJ2-5; V: TRBV5-1; size: -; DNA: TGCGCCAGCAGCTTGGATACAGGAGCACAAGAGACCCAGTACTTC; CDR3: CASSLDTGAQETQYF
D: TRBD1; J: TRBJ2-1; V: TRBV6-5; size: -; DNA: TGTGCCAGCAGTTACTCGCAGGGGGAGATGGTCAATGAGCAGTTCTTC; CDR3: CASSYSQGEMVNEQFF
D: TRBD1; J: TRBJ2-5; V: TRBV19; size: -; DNA: TGTGCCAGTAGTAGGGGACAGGGCGGACAAGAGACCCAGTACTTC; CDR3: CASSRGQGGQETQYF
D: TRBD1; J: TRBJ1-1; V: TRBV2; size: -; DNA: TGTGCCAGCAGTGGGGACAGGGAGTATGGGGACACTGAAGCTTTCTTT; CDR3: CASSGDREYGDTEAFF
D: TRBD2; J: TRBJ2-1; V: TRBV15; size: few; DNA: TGTGCCACCAGCAGAACGTTAAGCGGGAGGGAGTTTGATGAGCAGTTCTTC; CDR3: CATSRTLSGREFDEQFF
D: TRBD1; J: TRBJ1-3; V: TRBV27; size: -; DNA: TGTGCCAGCAGTCCGGGGACAGGGGGCTTTGGAAACACCATATATTTT; CDR3: CASSPGTGGFGNTIYF
D: TRBD2; J: TRBJ2-3; V: TRBV7-3; size: few; DNA: TGTGCCAGCAGCTTCGGACTAGCGGGCGGGGCAGATACGCAGTATTTT; CDR3: CASSFGLAGGADTQYF
D: -; J: TRBJ1-1; V: TRBV12-5; size: -; DNA: TGTGCTAGTGGTTTGGGTACAGGAGACTTCACTGAAGCTTTCTTT; CDR3: CASGLGTGDFTEAFF
D: -; J: TRBJ2-5; V: TRBV2; size: -; DNA: TGTGCCAGCATGAGGAGTAGCGTGGGGGAGACCCAGTACTTC; CDR3: CASMRSSVGETQYF
D: -; J: TRBJ1-2; V: TRBV6-5; size: few; DNA: TGTGCCAGCAGTTACTCACAGGGATCTGGCTACACCTTC; CDR3: CASSYSQGSGYTF
D: TRBD1; J: TRBJ1-4; V: TRBV2; size: -; DNA: TGTGCCAGCAGTGAGGACAGGGGAGGTGAAAAACTGTTTTTT; CDR3: CASSEDRGGEKLFF